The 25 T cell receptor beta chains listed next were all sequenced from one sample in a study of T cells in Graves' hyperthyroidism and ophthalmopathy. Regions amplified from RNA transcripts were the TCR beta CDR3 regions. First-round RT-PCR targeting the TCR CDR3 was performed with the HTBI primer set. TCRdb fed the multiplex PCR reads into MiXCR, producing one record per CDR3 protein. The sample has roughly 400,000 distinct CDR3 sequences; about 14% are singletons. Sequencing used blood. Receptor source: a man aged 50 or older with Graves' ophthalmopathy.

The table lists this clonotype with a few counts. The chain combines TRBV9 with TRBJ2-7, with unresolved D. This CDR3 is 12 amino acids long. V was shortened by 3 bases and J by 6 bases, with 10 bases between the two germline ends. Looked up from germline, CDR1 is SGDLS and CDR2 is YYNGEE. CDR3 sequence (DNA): TGTGCCAGCAGCGGCGCCTCGCGCGAGCAGTACTTC. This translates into CASSGASREQYF.

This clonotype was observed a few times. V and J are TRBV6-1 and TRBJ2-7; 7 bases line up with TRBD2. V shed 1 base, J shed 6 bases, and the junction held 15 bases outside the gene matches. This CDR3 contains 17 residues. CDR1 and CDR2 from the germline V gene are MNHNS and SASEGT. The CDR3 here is CASSEVIQRGRTGEQYF. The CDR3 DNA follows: TGTGCCAGCAGTGAAGTTATTCAGCGGGGCCGAACGGGCGAGCAGTACTTC.

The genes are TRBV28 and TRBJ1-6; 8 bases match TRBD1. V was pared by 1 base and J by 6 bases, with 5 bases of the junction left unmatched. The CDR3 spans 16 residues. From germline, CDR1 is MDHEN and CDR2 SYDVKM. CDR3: CASSLSQGALNSPLHF. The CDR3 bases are TGTGCCAGCAGTTTATCGCAGGGGGCGCTTAATTCACCCCTCCACTTT.

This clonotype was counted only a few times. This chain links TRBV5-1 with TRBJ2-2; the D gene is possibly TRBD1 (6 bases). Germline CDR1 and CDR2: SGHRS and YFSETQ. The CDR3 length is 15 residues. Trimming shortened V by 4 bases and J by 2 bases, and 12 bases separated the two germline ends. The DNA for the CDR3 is TGCGCCAGCAGCCCGACAGGAGCCAACACCGGGGAGCTGTTTTTT. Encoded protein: CASSPTGANTGELFF.

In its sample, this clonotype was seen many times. The CDR3 DNA sequence: TGCAGTGCGAAAGATTGGGGTCTTGGGACAGGGACCACTGAAGCTTTCTTT. The encoded protein is CSAKDWGLGTGTTEAFF. The chain is built from TRBV20-1 and TRBJ1-1; 9 bases are a match to TRBD1. J lost 4 bases, V lost 6 bases, and 18 bases had no gene match. The germline V gene has CDR1 DFQATT and CDR2 SNEGSKA (reference sequence). This CDR3 spans 17 amino acids.

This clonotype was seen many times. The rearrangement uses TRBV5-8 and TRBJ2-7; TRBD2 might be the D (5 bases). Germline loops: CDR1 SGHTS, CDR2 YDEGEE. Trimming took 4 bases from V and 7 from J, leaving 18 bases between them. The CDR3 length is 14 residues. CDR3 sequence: CASSPPSAPGEQYF. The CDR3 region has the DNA TGTGCCAGCAGCCCCCCGTCGGCACCGGGGGAGCAGTACTTC.

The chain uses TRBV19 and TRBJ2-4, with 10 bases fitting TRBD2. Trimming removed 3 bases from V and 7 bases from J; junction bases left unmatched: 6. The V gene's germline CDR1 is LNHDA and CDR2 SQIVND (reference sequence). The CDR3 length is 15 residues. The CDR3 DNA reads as TGTGCCAGTAGTATGGCAGCGGGGGGGGTGAACATTCAGTACTTC. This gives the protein CASSMAAGGVNIQYF.

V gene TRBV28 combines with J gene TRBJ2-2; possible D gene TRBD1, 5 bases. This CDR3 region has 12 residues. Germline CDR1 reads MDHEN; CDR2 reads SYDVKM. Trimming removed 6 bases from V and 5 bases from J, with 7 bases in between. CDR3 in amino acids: CASRDTTGELFF. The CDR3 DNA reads TGTGCCAGCAGGGACACTACCGGGGAGCTGTTTTTT. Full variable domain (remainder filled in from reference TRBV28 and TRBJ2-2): DVKVTQSSRYLVKRTGEKVFLECVQDMDHENMFWYRQDPGLGLRLIYFSYDVKMKEKGDIPEGYSVSREKKERFSLILESASTNQTSMYLCASRDTTGELFFGEGSRLTVL.

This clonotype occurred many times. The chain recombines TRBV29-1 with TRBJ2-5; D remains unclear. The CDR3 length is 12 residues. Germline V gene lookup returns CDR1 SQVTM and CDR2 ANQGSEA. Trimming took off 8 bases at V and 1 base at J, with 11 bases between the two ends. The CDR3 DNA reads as TGCAGCTTGTGGCAGACCCAAGAGACCCAGTACTTC. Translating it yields CSLWQTQETQYF.

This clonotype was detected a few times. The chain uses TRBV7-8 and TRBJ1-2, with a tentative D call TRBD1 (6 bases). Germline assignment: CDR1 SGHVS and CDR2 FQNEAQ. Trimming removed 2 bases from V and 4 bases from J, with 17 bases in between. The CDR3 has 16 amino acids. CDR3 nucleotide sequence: TGTGCCAGCAGCTTAACTACAGGGTTCAACTCCTATGGCTACACCTTC. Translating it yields CASSLTTGFNSYGYTF.

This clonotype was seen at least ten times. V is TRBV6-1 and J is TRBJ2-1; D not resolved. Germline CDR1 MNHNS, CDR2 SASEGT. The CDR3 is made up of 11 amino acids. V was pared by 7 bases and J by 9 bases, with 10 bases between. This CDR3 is CASTSLLEQFF. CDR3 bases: TGTGCCAGCACTTCCTTACTTGAGCAGTTCTTC.

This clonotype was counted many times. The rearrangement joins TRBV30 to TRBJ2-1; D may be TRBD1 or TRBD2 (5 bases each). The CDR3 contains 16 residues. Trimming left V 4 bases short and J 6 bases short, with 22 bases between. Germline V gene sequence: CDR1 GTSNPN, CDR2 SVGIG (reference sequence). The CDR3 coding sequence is TGTGCCTGGACCGCACTGGGGCGGCGTGAGGGCAATGAGCAGTTCTTC. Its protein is CAWTALGRREGNEQFF.

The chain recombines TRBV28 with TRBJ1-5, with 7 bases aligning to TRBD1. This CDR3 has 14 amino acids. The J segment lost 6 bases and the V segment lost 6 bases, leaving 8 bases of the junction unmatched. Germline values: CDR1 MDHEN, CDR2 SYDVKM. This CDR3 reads CASRPLGGGQPQHF. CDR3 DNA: TGTGCCAGCAGACCCTTAGGGGGCGGTCAGCCCCAGCATTTT.

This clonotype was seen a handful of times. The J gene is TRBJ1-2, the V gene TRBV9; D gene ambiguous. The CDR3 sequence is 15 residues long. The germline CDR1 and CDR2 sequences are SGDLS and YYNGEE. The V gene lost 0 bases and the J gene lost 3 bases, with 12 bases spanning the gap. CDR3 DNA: TGTGCCAGCAGCGTAGCCCCCTGGGAAGACTATGGCTACACCTTC. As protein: CASSVAPWEDYGYTF.

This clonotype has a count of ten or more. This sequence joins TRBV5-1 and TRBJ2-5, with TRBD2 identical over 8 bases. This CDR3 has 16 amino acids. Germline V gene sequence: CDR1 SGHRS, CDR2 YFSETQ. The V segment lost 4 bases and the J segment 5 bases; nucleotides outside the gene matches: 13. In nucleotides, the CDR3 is TGCGCCAGCAGCGGAAGTAGAAGCGGGAGAGGGGAGACCCAGTACTTC. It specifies CASSGSRSGRGETQYF.

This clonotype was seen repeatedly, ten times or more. The CDR3 spells CAWSQGNYEQYF. In nucleotides, the CDR3 is TGTGCCTGGAGCCAAGGTAACTACGAGCAGTACTTC. The rearrangement links TRBV30 to TRBJ2-7, with D hard to call. Trimming removed 3 bases from V and 3 bases from J, with 9 bases in between. The germline V gene encodes CDR1 GTSNPN and CDR2 SVGIG (reference sequence). CDR3 length: 12 amino acids.

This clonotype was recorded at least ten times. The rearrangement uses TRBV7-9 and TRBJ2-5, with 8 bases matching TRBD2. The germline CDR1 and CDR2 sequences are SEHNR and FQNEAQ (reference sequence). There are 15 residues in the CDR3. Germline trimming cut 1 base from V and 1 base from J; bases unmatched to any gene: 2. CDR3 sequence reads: CASSLVLAVQETQYF. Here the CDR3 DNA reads TGTGCCAGCAGCTTAGTACTAGCGGTCCAAGAGACCCAGTACTTC.

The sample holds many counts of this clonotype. CDR3 nucleotides: TGTGCCTGGAGTGGGTACCGGGGAGAGACCCAGTACTTC. Its translation is CAWSGYRGETQYF. This chain connects TRBV30 to TRBJ2-5; maybe TRBD2 (5 bases). The CDR3 sequence is 13 residues long. Trimming stripped 1 base from V and 4 bases from J, with 10 bases between. Germline lookup yields CDR1 GTSNPN and CDR2 SVGIG (reference sequence). The variable domain in full, completed from reference TRBV30 and TRBJ2-5, reads SQTIHQWPATLVQPVGSPLSLECTVEGTSNPNLYWYRQAAGRGLQLLFYSVGIGQISSEVPQNLSASRPQDRQFILSSKKLLLSDSGFYLCAWSGYRGETQYFGPGTRLLVL.

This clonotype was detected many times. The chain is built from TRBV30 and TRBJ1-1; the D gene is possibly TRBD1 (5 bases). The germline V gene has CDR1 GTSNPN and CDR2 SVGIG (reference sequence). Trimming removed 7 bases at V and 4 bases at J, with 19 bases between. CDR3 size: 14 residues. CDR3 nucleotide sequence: TGTGCCTTTTTGGGGCTTGCATCAGGCACTGAAGCTTTCTTT. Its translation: CAFLGLASGTEAFF.

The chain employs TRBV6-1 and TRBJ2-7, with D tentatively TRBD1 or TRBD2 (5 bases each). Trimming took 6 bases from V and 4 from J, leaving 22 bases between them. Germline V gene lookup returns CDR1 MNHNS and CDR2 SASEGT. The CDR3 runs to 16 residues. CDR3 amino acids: CASSPLRLGTKYEQYF. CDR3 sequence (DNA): TGTGCCAGCAGCCCCCTCCGTTTGGGGACGAAATACGAGCAGTACTTC.

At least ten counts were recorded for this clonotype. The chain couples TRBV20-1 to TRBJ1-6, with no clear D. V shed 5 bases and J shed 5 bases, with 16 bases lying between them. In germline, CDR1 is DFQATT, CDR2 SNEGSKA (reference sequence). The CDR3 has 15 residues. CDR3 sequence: CSAPTPVGNNSPLHF. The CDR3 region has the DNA TGCAGTGCTCCCACCCCGGTAGGGAATAATTCACCCCTCCACTTT.

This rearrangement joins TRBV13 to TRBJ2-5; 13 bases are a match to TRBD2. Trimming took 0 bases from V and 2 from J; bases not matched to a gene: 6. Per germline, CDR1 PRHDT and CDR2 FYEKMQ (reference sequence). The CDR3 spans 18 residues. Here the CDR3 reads CASSLGLAGGPLQETQYF. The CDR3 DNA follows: TGTGCCAGCAGCTTAGGACTAGCGGGAGGGCCATTACAAGAGACCCAGTACTTC.

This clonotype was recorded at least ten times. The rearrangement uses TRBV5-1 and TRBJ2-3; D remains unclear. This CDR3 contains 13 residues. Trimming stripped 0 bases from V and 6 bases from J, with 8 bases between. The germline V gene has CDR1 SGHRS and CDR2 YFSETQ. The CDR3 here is CASSLERRDTQYF. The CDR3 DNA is TGCGCCAGCAGCTTGGAGCGTCGCGATACGCAGTATTTT.

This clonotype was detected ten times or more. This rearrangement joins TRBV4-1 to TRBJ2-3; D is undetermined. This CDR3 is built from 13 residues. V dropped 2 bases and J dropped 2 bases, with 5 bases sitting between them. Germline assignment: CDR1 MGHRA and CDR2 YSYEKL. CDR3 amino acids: CASSQLNTDTQYF. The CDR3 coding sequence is TGCGCCAGCAGCCAACTCAACACAGATACGCAGTATTTT.

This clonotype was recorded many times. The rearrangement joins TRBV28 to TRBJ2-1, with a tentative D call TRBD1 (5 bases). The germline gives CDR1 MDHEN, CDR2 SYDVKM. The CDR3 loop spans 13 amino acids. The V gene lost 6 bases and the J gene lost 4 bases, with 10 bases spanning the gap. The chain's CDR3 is CASRIDSYNEQFF. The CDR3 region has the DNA TGTGCCAGCAGAATCGACAGTTACAATGAGCAGTTCTTC.